This T cell receptor (beta chain) emerged from a study of shared clonotypes between healthy human individuals. As concerns this clone: The antigen is not known.

Every one of the donors was a Caucasian adult that lived in Nashville, Tennessee. Germline V gives CDR1 KGHSH, CDR2 LQKENI. Trimming pared 2 bases from V and 3 bases from J, leaving 13 bases between. The CDR3 runs 15 residues. Study-wide findings and caveats: Tissue TCR repertoires likely differ from these blood-only repertoires.

It was at deep level that the assay was run. Clones were sequenced by immunoSEQ multiplex PCR, and TCRdb holds only the in-frame ones, with some missing. In the table there are fewer than 550,000 clones, about 75% of which are singletons. The TCR was taken from a woman in her 40s in good health. Some clones in this sample may be carry-over from other donors' samples. Sequences were obtained from PBMCs. The chain carries TRBV18 and TRBJ1-1, with a possible D match to TRBD1 (5 bases). The CDR3 nucleotides are TGTGCCAGCTCACCAATACATGGAGGGGACACTGAAGCTTTCTTT. As protein: CASSPIHGGDTEAFF.